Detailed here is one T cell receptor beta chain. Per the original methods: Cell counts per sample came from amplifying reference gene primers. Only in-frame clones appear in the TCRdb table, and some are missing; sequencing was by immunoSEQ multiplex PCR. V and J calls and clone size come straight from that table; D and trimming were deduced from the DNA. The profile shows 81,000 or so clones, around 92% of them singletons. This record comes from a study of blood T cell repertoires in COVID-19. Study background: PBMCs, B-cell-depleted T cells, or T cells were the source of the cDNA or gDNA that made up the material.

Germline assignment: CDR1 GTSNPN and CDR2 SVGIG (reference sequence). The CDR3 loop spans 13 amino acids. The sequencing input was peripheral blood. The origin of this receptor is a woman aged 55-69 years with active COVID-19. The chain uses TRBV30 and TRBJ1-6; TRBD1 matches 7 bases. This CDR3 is CGLQGNYNSPLHF. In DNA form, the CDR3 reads TGTGGCTTACAGGGGAACTATAATTCACCCCTCCACTTT.